A single sample is the source of the 30 T cell receptor beta chains below, sequenced in a study of cytomegalovirus exposure and HLA in healthy donors. PCR amplification relied on 60 Vbeta primers (plus 13 Jbeta primers). Libraries were prepared by immunoSEQ multiplex PCR; TCRdb keeps only in-frame clonotypes and omits some of them. The table includes approximately 190,000 clones, 82% detected once. The specimen sequenced was PBMCs. These receptors came from a woman between 50 and 59 years old in good health and CMV-seropositive.

The gene calls are TRBV7-2 and TRBJ1-2; D gene ambiguous. Trimming took 2 bases from V and 3 from J, leaving 13 bases between them. There are 15 residues in the CDR3. CDR1 is SGHTA and CDR2 is FQGNSA in the germline V gene. CDR3 nucleotides: TGTGCCAGCAGCTTATACCGAAAGGGAGACTATGGCTACACCTTC. Translating it yields CASSLYRKGDYGYTF.

The V and J genes are TRBV6-1 and TRBJ1-5; D ambiguous. There are 15 residues in the CDR3. The V end lost 6 bases, the J end lost 2 bases, and 14 bases lay between the germline ends. Germline assignment: CDR1 MNHNS and CDR2 SASEGT. The CDR3 protein is CASRATDAGNQPQHF. The CDR3 bases are TGTGCCAGCAGGGCAACCGATGCCGGCAATCAGCCCCAGCATTTT.

The chain joins TRBV10-1 to TRBJ2-3; 9 bases are a match to TRBD2. The CDR3 is 16 residues long. Per germline, CDR1 WNHNN and CDR2 SYGVQD (reference sequence). V shed 1 base, J shed 2 bases, and the junction held 4 bases outside the gene matches. The CDR3, as DNA: TGCGCCAGCAGTGAGTTAGGACTAGCGAACACAGATACGCAGTATTTT. It translates to CASSELGLANTDTQYF.

This chain uses TRBV5-1 with TRBJ2-4; TRBD1 is a possible D gene (6 bases). V was cut by 10 bases and J by 12 bases, with 23 bases left in between. Germline loops: CDR1 SGHRS, CDR2 YFSETQ. The CDR3 runs 13 residues. The DNA of the CDR3 is TGCGCCTCCCGGGGTCCGGGGACGGACAGTCAGTACTTC. This codes for CASRGPGTDSQYF.

V is TRBV28 and J is TRBJ1-1; D may be TRBD1 (6 bases). V was cut by 8 bases and J by 0 bases, with 13 bases left in between. The CDR3 totals 14 residues. Looked up from germline, CDR1 is MDHEN and CDR2 is SYDVKM. The CDR3 loop reads CASLTGTLNTEAFF. In DNA, the CDR3 is TGTGCCAGCCTCACAGGGACCCTGAACACTGAAGCTTTCTTT.

This clone was seen a handful of times. One end of the junction fails to match germline, which may point to a read error. The chain couples TRBV7-9 to TRBJ1-3; 8 bases are a match to TRBD1. Germline values: CDR1 SEHNR, CDR2 FQNEAQ (reference sequence). The CDR3 totals 17 residues. CDR3 DNA: TGTTCCAGCAGCCAGTTACCGGGACAGGCGGCTGGAAACACCATATATTTT. It translates to CSSSQLPGQAAGNTIYF.

The chain couples TRBV23-1 to TRBJ2-7; D call uncertain. TRBV23-1 carries the ORF label, with uncertain function. The CDR3 consists of 13 residues. Trimming pared 3 bases from V and 7 bases from J, leaving 13 bases between. CDR3 in DNA: TGCGCCAGCAGTCAGGTCCTCTCTAGGGAGCAGTACTTC. Protein product: CASSQVLSREQYF.

This chain connects TRBV28 to TRBJ1-2; 10 bases agree with TRBD1. The CDR3 spans 13 residues. The V segment lost 7 bases and the J segment 8 bases; nucleotides outside the gene matches: 7. CDR1 is MDHEN, CDR2 SYDVKM, per germline. CDR3 sequence: CASTSGQGGGYTF. For the CDR3, the DNA is TGTGCCAGCACCTCCGGACAGGGGGGAGGCTACACCTTC.

The genes are TRBV30 and TRBJ1-6; a possible D gene is TRBD1 (5 bases). The CDR3 extends over 13 amino acids. Per the germline V gene, CDR1 is GTSNPN and CDR2 is SVGIG (reference sequence). V gave up 3 bases and J gave up 4 bases, with 7 bases separating them. CDR3 in amino acids: CAWRGLYNSPLHF. DNA for the CDR3: TGTGCCTGGAGGGGACTGTATAATTCACCCCTCCACTTT.

This sequence joins TRBV7-2 and TRBJ1-3, with TRBD1 matching 8 bases. Germline CDR1 SGHTA, CDR2 FQGNSA. J gave up 0 bases and V 4 bases, and 5 bases lay outside the gene matches. The CDR3 runs 16 residues. The CDR3 coding sequence is TGTGCCAGCAGCTCGGACAGGGCGCGCTCTGGAAACACCATATATTTT. It codes for CASSSDRARSGNTIYF. The full variable domain, completed using reference TRBV7-2 and TRBJ1-3, is GAGVSQSPSNKVTEKGKDVELRCDPISGHTALYWYRQSLGQGLEFLIYFQGNSAPDKSGLPSDRFSAERTGGSVSTLTIQRTQQEDSAVYLCASSSDRARSGNTIYFGEGSWLTVV.

The chain carries TRBV5-8 and TRBJ2-5, with a tentative D call TRBD2 (6 bases). The CDR3 has 16 residues. V lost 2 bases to trimming and J lost 3 bases, with 17 bases between them. Germline V gene sequence: CDR1 SGHTS, CDR2 YDEGEE. As DNA, the CDR3 is TGTGCCAGCAGCTTCGGTTTCGGGAGCGGAGAAGAGACCCAGTACTTC. The encoded protein is CASSFGFGSGEETQYF.

The chain couples TRBV5-1 to TRBJ1-1; 10 nucleotides line up with TRBD1. The length of the CDR3 is 16 residues. The germline CDR1 and CDR2 sequences are SGHRS and YFSETQ. V lost 4 bases, J lost 5 bases, and 11 bases stayed unmatched. The CDR3 sequence is CASSQGTGVIRTEAFF. CDR3 bases: TGCGCCAGCAGCCAGGGGACAGGGGTGATTCGGACTGAAGCTTTCTTT.

V and J are TRBV7-9 and TRBJ2-3; D possibly corresponds to TRBD2 (7 bases). The CDR3 totals 16 residues. V was pared by 3 bases and J by 4 bases, with 17 bases between. In germline, CDR1 is SEHNR, CDR2 FQNEAQ (reference sequence). CDR3: CASSFGLGGNADTQYF. The CDR3 bases are TGTGCCAGCAGCTTCGGACTAGGGGGGAACGCAGATACGCAGTATTTT. Full variable domain (outside the CDR3, taken from reference TRBV7-9 and TRBJ2-3): DTGVSQNPRHKITKRGQNVTFRCDPISEHNRLYWYRQTLGQGPEFLTYFQNEAQLEKSRLLSDRFSAERPKGSFSTLEIQRTEQGDSAMYLCASSFGLGGNADTQYFGPGTRLTVL.

Comment on this clone: The germline gene is not matched at one end of the junction; a read error may be the cause. The chain joins TRBV27 to TRBJ2-6; D may be TRBD1 (6 bases). Germline V gives CDR1 MNHEY, CDR2 SMNVEV (reference sequence). CDR3 length: 20 amino acids. DNA for the CDR3: TGTGCCAGCAGTTTATCGACGGCAGGGGCTGCTCTGGGGTCGACCAACGGCCTGACTTTC. Encoded protein: CASSLSTAGAALGSTNGLTF. Full variable domain (rest looked up from reference TRBV27 and TRBJ2-6): EAQVTQNPRYLITVTGKKLTVTCSQNMNHEYMSWYRQDPGLGLRQIYYSMNVEVTDKGDVPEGYKVSRKEKRNFPLILESPSPNQTSLYFCASSLSTAGAALGSTNGLTFGAGSRLTVL.

The chain employs TRBV11-2 and TRBJ1-3; no clear D gene. This CDR3 region has 14 residues. Trimming took 5 bases from V and 1 from J, leaving 9 bases between them. Germline CDR1 reads SGHAT; CDR2 reads FQNNGV. Written as DNA, the CDR3 is TGTGCCAGCAGCCCCGGGGTATCTGGAAACACCATATATTTT. It translates to CASSPGVSGNTIYF.

The gene calls are TRBV6-1 and TRBJ2-7; 10 bases fit TRBD1. The CDR3 extends over 15 amino acids. V shed 5 bases and J 4 bases; nucleotides not matched to a gene: 8. CDR1 is MNHNS and CDR2 is SASEGT in the germline V gene. CDR3 sequence reads: CASSTGTGASYEQYF. Here the CDR3 DNA reads TGTGCCAGCAGTACCGGGACAGGGGCGTCGTACGAGCAGTACTTC.

The V and J genes are TRBV20-1 and TRBJ2-7; 7 bases match TRBD1. Germline-derived CDR1 and CDR2 are DFQATT and SNEGSKA (reference sequence). V lost 6 bases to trimming and J lost 11 bases; unmatched junction nucleotides: 4. CDR3 length: 9 amino acids. The CDR3 spells CSALGQEYF. CDR3 DNA sequence: TGCAGTGCCCTCGGACAGGAGTACTTC.

As for this clone: At one end the junction does not follow the germline gene, possibly because of a read error. This chain uses TRBV7-9 with TRBJ2-5, with D possibly matching TRBD2 (5 bases). The CDR3 spans 13 residues. Per the germline V gene, CDR1 is SEHNR and CDR2 is FQNEAQ (reference sequence). CDR3 nucleotides: TGTTCCAGCACCCAACTAGTACAAGAGACCCAGTACTTC. The encoded protein is CSSTQLVQETQYF.

The V gene is TRBV27, the J gene TRBJ1-2; possible D gene TRBD1, 5 bases. The ends were cut back, 5 bases at V and 6 bases at J, with 16 bases in the middle. This CDR3 is 14 amino acids long. Germline CDR1 is MNHEY and CDR2 is SMNVEV (reference sequence). DNA for the CDR3: TGTGCCAGCAGTCCCTTCGACAGAAGGGATGGCTACACCTTC. This codes for CASSPFDRRDGYTF.

The rearrangement uses TRBV6-4 and TRBJ2-7; D unclear. V lost 6 bases, J lost 0 bases, and 18 bases lay in between. The germline V gene encodes CDR1 MRHNA and CDR2 SNTAGT. The length of the CDR3 is 16 residues. CDR3 in DNA: TGTGCCAGCAGCGATTACTTTTTTCCAAGCTCCTACGAGCAGTACTTC. It is translated as CASSDYFFPSSYEQYF.

The V and J genes are TRBV7-2 and TRBJ2-3, with a tentative D call TRBD2 (5 bases). The CDR3 totals 16 residues. The germline V gene encodes CDR1 SGHTA and CDR2 FQGNSA. V was cut by 2 bases and J by 0 bases, with 12 bases left in between. CDR3 sequence reads: CASSLWPGVSTDTQYF. The CDR3 DNA sequence: TGTGCCAGCAGCTTATGGCCCGGGGTGAGCACAGATACGCAGTATTTT.

This clone was detected a few times. The chain is built from TRBV5-5 and TRBJ2-7, with D perhaps TRBD1 (6 bases). Trimming cost V 7 bases and J 1 base, with 12 bases left between them. This CDR3 region has 13 residues. Germline assignment: CDR1 SGHKS and CDR2 YYEKEE (reference sequence). The CDR3 nucleotides are TGTGCCAGCGCCTTACAGGGATCCTACGAGCAGTACTTC. It yields the protein CASALQGSYEQYF.

The chain uses TRBV15 and TRBJ1-5; 10 bases are shared with TRBD1. This CDR3 contains 16 residues. V was clipped by 5 bases and J by 5 bases; unmatched bases: 9. Looked up from germline, CDR1 is LNHNV and CDR2 is YYDKDF (reference sequence). The CDR3 loop is CATSPLDRGPHQPQHF. The CDR3 DNA follows: TGTGCCACCAGCCCTCTCGACAGGGGGCCTCATCAGCCCCAGCATTTT.

The rearrangement joins TRBV6-5 to TRBJ2-7; D is uncertain. Germline CDR1 and CDR2: MNHEY and SVGAGI. The CDR3 is made up of 15 amino acids. With 2 bases removed from V and 1 base from J, the gap between germline ends came to 12 bases. Written as DNA, the CDR3 is TGTGCCAGCAGTTACGCGCCGGTCACGTCCTACGAGCAGTACTTC. Translation: CASSYAPVTSYEQYF.

Of note for this clone: As the CDR3 is not closed by the conserved phenylalanine or tryptophan, this likely results from a read error. This sequence joins TRBV7-9 and TRBJ2-2, with 9 bases matching TRBD2. This CDR3 comprises 17 residues. In germline, CDR1 is SEHNR, CDR2 FQNEAQ (reference sequence). V shed 5 bases, J shed 4 bases, and the junction held 11 bases outside the gene matches. Written as DNA, the CDR3 is TGTGCCAGCAGCGGCAGATTGCGGGGGGGCCGCACCGGGGAGCTGTTTCTT. Translated, it gives CASSGRLRGGRTGELFL.

The chain carries TRBV4-1 and TRBJ2-7, with D hard to call. The CDR3 spans 12 residues. Germline-derived CDR1 and CDR2 are MGHRA and YSYEKL. V was trimmed by 0 bases and J by 6 bases, leaving 6 bases between them. The chain's CDR3 is CASSQDPLEQYF. The CDR3 region has the DNA TGCGCCAGCAGCCAAGACCCCCTCGAGCAGTACTTC.

This chain connects TRBV5-1 to TRBJ2-5; 7 bases match TRBD2. With the DNA end fitting TRBJ2-7 better, the J assignment may be wrong. The germline CDR1 and CDR2 sequences are SGHRS and YFSETQ. This CDR3 region has 17 residues. The CDR3 loop reads CASRSFPGGGHSYEQYF. CDR3 DNA sequence: TGCGCCAGCAGGAGTTTCCCGGGGGGAGGGCACTCCTACGAGCAGTACTTC.

V and J are TRBV2 and TRBJ2-1; 15 bases agree with TRBD2. Germline-derived CDR1 and CDR2 are SNHLY and FYNNEI. The CDR3 is 18 residues long. The ends lost 8 bases at V and 0 bases at J; junction bases unmatched: 8. The chain's CDR3 is CASGGTSGRLSSYNEQFF. CDR3 in DNA: TGTGCCAGCGGGGGGACTAGCGGGAGGCTGAGCTCCTACAATGAGCAGTTCTTC. Looking up the rest from reference TRBV2 and TRBJ2-1 gives the full variable domain: EPEVTQTPSHQVTQMGQEVILRCVPISNHLYFYWYRQILGQKVEFLVSFYNNEISEKSEIFDDQFSVERPDGSNFTLKIRSTKLEDSAMYFCASGGTSGRLSSYNEQFFGPGTRLTVL.

This clone turned up a few times. V and J are TRBV5-1 and TRBJ1-5; maybe TRBD1 (5 bases). V lost 4 bases to trimming and J lost 0 bases, with 17 bases between them. Germline assignment: CDR1 SGHRS and CDR2 YFSETQ. This CDR3 spans 17 amino acids. CDR3 sequence reads: CASSAGHATHSNQPQHF. The CDR3 DNA is TGCGCCAGCAGCGCGGGGCACGCTACACATAGCAATCAGCCCCAGCATTTT.

There are a few counts of this clone. This sequence joins TRBV7-2 and TRBJ1-5; D might be TRBD1 (5 bases). The CDR3 extends over 15 amino acids. V lost 0 bases, J lost 3 bases, and 9 bases lay in between. Germline V gives CDR1 SGHTA, CDR2 FQGNSA. The CDR3 DNA is TGTGCCAGCAGCTTAGCAGGGGCCCTCAATCAGCCCCAGCATTTT. Residues: CASSLAGALNQPQHF.